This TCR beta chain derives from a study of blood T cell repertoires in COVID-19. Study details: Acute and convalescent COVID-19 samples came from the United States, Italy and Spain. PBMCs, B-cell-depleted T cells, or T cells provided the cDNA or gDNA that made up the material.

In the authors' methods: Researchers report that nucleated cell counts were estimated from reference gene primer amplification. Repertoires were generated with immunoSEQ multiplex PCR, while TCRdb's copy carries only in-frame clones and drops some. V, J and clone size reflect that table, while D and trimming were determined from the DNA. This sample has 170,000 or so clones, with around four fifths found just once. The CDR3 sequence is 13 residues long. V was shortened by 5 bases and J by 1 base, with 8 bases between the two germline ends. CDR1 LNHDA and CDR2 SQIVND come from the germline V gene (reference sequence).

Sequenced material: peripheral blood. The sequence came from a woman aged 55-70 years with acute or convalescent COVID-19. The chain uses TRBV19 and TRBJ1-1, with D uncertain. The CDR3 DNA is TGTGCCAGTAGTCCCACTCCGAACACTGAAGCTTTCTTT. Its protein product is CASSPTPNTEAFF. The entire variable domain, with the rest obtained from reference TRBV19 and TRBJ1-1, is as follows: DGGITQSPKYLFRKEGQNVTLSCEQNLNHDAMYWYRQDPGQGLRLIYYSQIVNDFQKGDIAEGYSVSREKKESFPLTVTSAQKNPTAFYLCASSPTPNTEAFFGQGTRLTVV.